This T cell receptor beta chain was retrieved from a study of monozygotic twins with inflammatory bowel disease. There are 19 residues in the CDR3. The V gene's germline CDR1 is SGDLS and CDR2 YYNGEE. After re-calling the 5' RACE reads, TCRdb lists one entry per CDR3 protein, DNA absent. The specimen's table records fewer than 400,000 distinct CDR3 sequences. The rearrangement uses TRBV9 and TRBJ2-3; checking the TCRdb D call of TRBD2 is not possible without DNA. The TCR comes from a human donor with ulcerative colitis or Crohn's disease, or a healthy co-twin of an affected twin (not recorded which). Material for sequencing was blood. The CDR3 reads CASSDASGRAKSGTDTQYF.